This TCR beta chain was captured by sequencing in a study of EBV T-cell therapy then PD-1 blockade in nasopharyngeal carcinoma. Measured with immunoSEQ multiplex PCR; TCRdb has only the in-frame clones, and not every one. The sample holds about 19,000 clones, roughly 84% seen once. Trimming removed 6 bases at V and 8 bases at J, with 7 bases between. Germline values: CDR1 SQVTM, CDR2 ANQGSEA. The CDR3 loop spans 10 amino acids. Treatment specified: AdE1-LMPpoly-expanded autologous EBV-specific T-cell therapy followed by anti-PD-1 nivolumab. With respect to this clone: The antigen is not known.

The specimen comprised CD8+ T cells from blood, sampled between days 25 and 35 from a patient whose treatment included autologous EBV-specific T cells and nivolumab. The receptor was derived from a man in his forties with nasopharyngeal carcinoma. The chain has TRBV29-1 and TRBJ2-2; D not certain. The CDR3 DNA is TGCAGCGTCGGTGGAGGGGAGCTGTTTTTT. The encoded protein is CSVGGGELFF.